The T cell receptor (beta chain) under discussion was sequenced for a study of blood T cells in healthy people across ages. This clonotype appeared once. With a J-beta primer mix and a sample-barcoded 5' primer, a second PCR ran about 7 to 11 cycles. CDR3-containing paired-end reads numbered at least 3 million in each sample. A single record per CDR3 protein comes from TCRdb applying MiXCR to the 5' RACE reads. The sample contains around 990,000 distinct CDR3 sequences, roughly two fifths of which appear only once. The sequenced material came from blood. The sequence came from a man aged 18 to 29 in good health.

The CDR3 bases are TGCGCCAGCAGCCCTGAGACAGGAGAAGCTTTCTTT. It is translated as CASSPETGEAFF. The J gene is TRBJ1-1, the V gene TRBV5-1; tentatively, D is TRBD1 (6 bases). From germline, CDR1 is SGHRS and CDR2 YFSETQ. The CDR3 consists of 12 residues. Trimming pared 4 bases from V and 8 bases from J, leaving 12 bases between.